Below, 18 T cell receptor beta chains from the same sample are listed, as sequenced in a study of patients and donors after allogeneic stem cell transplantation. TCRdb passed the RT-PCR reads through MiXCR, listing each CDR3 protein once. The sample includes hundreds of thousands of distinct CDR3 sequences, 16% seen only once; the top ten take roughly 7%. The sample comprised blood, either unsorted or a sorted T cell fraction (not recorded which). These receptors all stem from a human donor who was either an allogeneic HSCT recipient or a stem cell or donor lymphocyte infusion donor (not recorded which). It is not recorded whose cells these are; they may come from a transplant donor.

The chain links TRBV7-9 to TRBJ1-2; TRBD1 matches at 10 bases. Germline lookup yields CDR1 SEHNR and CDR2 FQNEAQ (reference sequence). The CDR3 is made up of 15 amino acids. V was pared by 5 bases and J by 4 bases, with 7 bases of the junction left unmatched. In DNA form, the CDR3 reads TGTGCCAGCAGCCTCACCGGGACAGGGGCCTATGGCTACACCTTC. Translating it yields CASSLTGTGAYGYTF.

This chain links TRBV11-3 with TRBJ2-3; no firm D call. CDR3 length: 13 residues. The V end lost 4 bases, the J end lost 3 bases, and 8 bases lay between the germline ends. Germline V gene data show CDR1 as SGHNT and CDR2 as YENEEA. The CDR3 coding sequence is TGTGCCAGCAGCTCGTCCCGTACAGATACGCAGTATTTT. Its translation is CASSSSRTDTQYF.

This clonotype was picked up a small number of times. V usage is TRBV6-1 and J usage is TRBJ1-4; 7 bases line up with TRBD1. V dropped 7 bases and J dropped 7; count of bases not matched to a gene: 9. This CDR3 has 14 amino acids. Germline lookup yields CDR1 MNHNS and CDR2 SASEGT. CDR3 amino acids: CASTPGGAGEKLFF. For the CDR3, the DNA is TGTGCCAGCACCCCAGGGGGGGCGGGTGAAAAACTGTTTTTT.

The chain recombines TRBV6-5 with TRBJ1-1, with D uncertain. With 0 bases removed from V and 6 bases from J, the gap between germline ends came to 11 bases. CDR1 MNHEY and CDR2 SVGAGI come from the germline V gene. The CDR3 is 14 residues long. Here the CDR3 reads CASSYSSGRAEAFF. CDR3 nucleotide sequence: TGTGCCAGCAGTTACTCCTCCGGGAGGGCTGAAGCTTTCTTT.

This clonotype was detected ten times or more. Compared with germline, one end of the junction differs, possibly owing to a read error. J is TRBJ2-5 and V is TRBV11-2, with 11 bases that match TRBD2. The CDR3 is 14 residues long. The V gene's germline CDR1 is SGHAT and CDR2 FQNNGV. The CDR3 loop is CASTEDLAGGRRLF. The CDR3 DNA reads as TGTGCCAGCACCGAGGATCTAGCGGGAGGAAGGCGCCTCTTC.

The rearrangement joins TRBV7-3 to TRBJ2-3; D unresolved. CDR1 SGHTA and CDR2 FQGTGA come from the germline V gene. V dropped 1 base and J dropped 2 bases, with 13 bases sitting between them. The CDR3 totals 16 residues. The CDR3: CASSLRAPTHTDTQYF. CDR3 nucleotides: TGTGCCAGCAGCTTAAGGGCCCCGACCCACACAGATACGCAGTATTTT.

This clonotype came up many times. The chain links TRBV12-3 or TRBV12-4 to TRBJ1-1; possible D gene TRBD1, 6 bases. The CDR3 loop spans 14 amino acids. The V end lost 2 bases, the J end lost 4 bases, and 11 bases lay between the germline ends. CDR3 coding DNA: TGTGCCAGCAGTTTAAGGGGGGCCGGCACTGAAGCTTTCTTT. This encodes CASSLRGAGTEAFF.

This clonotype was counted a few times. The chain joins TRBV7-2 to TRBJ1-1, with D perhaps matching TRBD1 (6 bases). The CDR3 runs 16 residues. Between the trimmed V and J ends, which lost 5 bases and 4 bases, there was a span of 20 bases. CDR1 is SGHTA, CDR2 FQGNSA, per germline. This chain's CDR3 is CASSPGGAGTFTEAFF. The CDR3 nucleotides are TGTGCCAGCAGCCCTGGGGGCGCAGGGACATTCACTGAAGCTTTCTTT.

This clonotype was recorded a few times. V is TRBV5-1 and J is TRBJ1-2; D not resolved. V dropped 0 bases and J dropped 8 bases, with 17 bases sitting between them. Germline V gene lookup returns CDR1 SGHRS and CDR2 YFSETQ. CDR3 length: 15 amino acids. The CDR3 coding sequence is TGCGCCAGCAGCTTGGAAGGCCCCCGGGCAGGCGGCTACACCTTC. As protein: CASSLEGPRAGGYTF.

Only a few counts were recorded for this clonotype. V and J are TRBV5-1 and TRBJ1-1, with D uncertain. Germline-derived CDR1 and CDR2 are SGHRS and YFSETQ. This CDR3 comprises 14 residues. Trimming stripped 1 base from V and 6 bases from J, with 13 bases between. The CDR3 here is CASSLKGTAPEAFF. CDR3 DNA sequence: TGCGCCAGCAGCTTGAAGGGTACTGCCCCTGAAGCTTTCTTT. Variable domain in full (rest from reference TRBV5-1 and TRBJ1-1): KAGVTQTPRYLIKTRGQQVTLSCSPISGHRSVSWYQQTPGQGLQFLFEYFSETQRNKGNFPGRFSGRQFSNSRSEMNVSTLELGDSALYLCASSLKGTAPEAFFGQGTRLTVV.

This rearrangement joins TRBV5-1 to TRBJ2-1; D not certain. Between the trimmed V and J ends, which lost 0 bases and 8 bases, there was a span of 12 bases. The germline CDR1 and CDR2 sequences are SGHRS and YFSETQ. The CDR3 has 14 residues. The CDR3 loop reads CASSLALAGDEQFF. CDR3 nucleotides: TGCGCCAGCAGCTTGGCCTTAGCTGGAGATGAGCAGTTCTTC.

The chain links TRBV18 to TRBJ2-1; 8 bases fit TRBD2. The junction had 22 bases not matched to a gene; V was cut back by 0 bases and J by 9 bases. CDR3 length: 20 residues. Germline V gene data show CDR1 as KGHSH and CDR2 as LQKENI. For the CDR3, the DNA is TGTGCCAGCTCACCACCGGGGTACTACACTAGCGGTAAAGGTGGGAGTGAGCAGTTCTTC. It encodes CASSPPGYYTSGKGGSEQFF.

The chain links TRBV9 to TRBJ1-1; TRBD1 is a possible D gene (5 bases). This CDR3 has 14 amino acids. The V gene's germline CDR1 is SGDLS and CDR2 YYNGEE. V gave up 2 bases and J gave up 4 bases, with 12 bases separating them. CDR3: CASSVTGTGTEAFF. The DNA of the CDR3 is TGTGCCAGCAGCGTCACCGGGACTGGCACTGAAGCTTTCTTT.

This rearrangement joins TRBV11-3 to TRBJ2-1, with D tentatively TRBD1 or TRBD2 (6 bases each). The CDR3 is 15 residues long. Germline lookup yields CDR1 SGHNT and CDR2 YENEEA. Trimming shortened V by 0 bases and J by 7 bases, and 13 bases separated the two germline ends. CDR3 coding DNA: TGTGCCAGCAGCTTAGACGGGGGCCCAGGGAATGAGCAGTTCTTC. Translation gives CASSLDGGPGNEQFF.

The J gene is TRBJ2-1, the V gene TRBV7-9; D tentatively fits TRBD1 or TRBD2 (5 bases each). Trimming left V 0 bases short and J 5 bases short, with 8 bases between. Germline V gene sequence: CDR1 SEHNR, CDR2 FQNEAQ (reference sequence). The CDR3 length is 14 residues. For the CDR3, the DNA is TGTGCCAGCAGCTTAGCGGGACCCCACAATGAGCAGTTCTTC. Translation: CASSLAGPHNEQFF.

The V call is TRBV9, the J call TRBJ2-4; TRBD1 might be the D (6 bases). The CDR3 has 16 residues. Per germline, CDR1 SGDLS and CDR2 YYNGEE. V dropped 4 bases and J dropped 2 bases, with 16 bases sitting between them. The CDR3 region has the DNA TGTGCCAGCAGCTTCAACCCTCAGGGGACCAAAAACATTCAGTACTTC. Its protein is CASSFNPQGTKNIQYF. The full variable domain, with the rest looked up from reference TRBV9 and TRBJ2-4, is DSGVTQTPKHLITATGQRVTLRCSPRSGDLSVYWYQQSLDQGLQFLIQYYNGEERAKGNILERFSAQQFPDLHSELNLSSLELGDSALYFCASSFNPQGTKNIQYFGAGTRLSVL.

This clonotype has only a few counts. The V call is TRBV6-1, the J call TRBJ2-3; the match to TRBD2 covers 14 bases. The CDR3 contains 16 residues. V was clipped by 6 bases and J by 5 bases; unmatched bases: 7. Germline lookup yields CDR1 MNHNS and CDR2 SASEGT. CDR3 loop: CASSPRLAGGRDTQYF. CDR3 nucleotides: TGTGCCAGCAGCCCCCGACTAGCGGGGGGGCGAGATACGCAGTATTTT.

For the CDR3, the DNA is TGTGCCAGCAGTGTCCCCCGATCGGATACGCAGTATTTT. It translates to CASSVPRSDTQYF. The chain employs TRBV25-1 and TRBJ2-3; D unclear. Germline V gene data show CDR1 as MGHDK and CDR2 as SYGVNS. CDR3 length: 13 residues. Trimming stripped 4 bases from V and 6 bases from J, with 11 bases between.